Sequencing of this T cell receptor beta chain was carried out in a study of identical twins. General study points: Within twin pairs, the out-of-frame alpha sequences they shared showed excess low generation probability. Cord blood beta clonotypes that were abundant carried fewer insertions, and memory repertoires showed no such trend. The study found that models underestimated out-of-frame TCR alpha sharing in monozygotic twins.

Remarks on this clonotype: Its specificity is unknown.

CDR3 length equals 13 residues. Germline CDR1 DFQATT, CDR2 SNEGSKA (reference sequence). V dropped 6 bases and J dropped 1; count of bases not matched to a gene: 5. A universal primer site was incorporated via template switching, and the cDNA contained unique molecular identifiers. TCRdb used MiXCR to reprocess the 5' RACE reads, holding one entry per CDR3 protein. Among some 1,600,000 distinct CDR3 sequences listed, under 35% were seen once. The clonotype comes from a newborn girl in good health. The gene calls are TRBV20-1 and TRBJ1-2; the match to TRBD1 covers 7 bases. The sequenced material came from cord blood. The CDR3 region is CSAGTALNYGYTF. Written as DNA, the CDR3 is TGCAGTGCCGGGACAGCTCTTAACTATGGCTACACCTTC.